This T cell receptor beta chain was documented in a study of T cell responses to AZD1222 COVID-19 vaccine. Findings of the study overall: Across the whole spike, CD4 TCRs peaked at regions 160-218 and 743-854. Repertoires were collected only later (after the peak T cell response had occurred).

Profiled with immunoSEQ multiplex PCR; TCRdb holds only in-frame clones, not every one. In the table there are more than 140,000 clones, around 91% of which are singletons. Note on this clone: Its antigen is as yet unknown.

Germline V lookup: CDR1 MDHEN, CDR2 SYDVKM. The V end was cut by 3 bases, the J end by 4 bases, with 3 bases between. The CDR3 loop spans 11 amino acids. This TCR derives from an adult in good health. The sequencing here drew on peripheral blood, taken on day 0 of AZD1222 vaccination. The V call is TRBV28, the J call TRBJ1-1; D ambiguous. CDR3: CASSLGTEAFF. In DNA form, the CDR3 reads TGTGCCAGCAGTTTGGGCACTGAAGCTTTCTTT.